This T cell receptor beta chain was obtained from a study of radiation and T cells in renal cell carcinoma. Study conclusions and caveats: Without pretreatment biopsies, baseline tumor clonotype presence was undetermined.

Concerning this clone: Its matching antigen is unknown.

The CDR3 length is 15 residues. CDR1 LGHNA and CDR2 YNFKEQ come from the germline V gene. The V gene lost 1 base and the J gene lost 2 bases, with 6 bases spanning the gap. Generated by immunoSEQ multiplex PCR, the TCRdb table keeps only in-frame clones and is missing some. The repertoire consists of about 170,000 clones, with 88% occurring once and the leading ten covering approximately 11%. Time point meaning: blood 4 weeks post-SBRT, at nephrectomy. This sample's treatment: 15 Gy SBRT to primary tumor, nephrectomy 4 weeks later. Nephrectomy followed 15 Gy stereotactic body radiation by 4 weeks. The sequence derives from a woman aged 50 to 60 with renal cell carcinoma. Sequenced material: blood, taken from a patient whose treatment included radiotherapy and nephrectomy. The chain joins TRBV4-2 to TRBJ2-6, with D possibly TRBD1 on 5 matching bases. In nucleotides, the CDR3 is TGTGCCAGCAGCCAAGTAGGGGCTGGGGCCAACGTCCTGACTTTC. The encoded protein is CASSQVGAGANVLTF.